Listed below are T cell receptor beta chains from one sample, sequenced in a study of cytomegalovirus exposure and HLA in healthy donors. Some clones are missing from TCRdb's copy, which holds only in-frame ones; the method was immunoSEQ multiplex PCR. Among 150,000 to 200,000 clones listed, about four fifths were seen once. The sequenced sample consisted of PBMCs. Receptors originate from a man aged 45-60 years in good health and CMV-seropositive. Each CDR3 is given with its conserved first and last residue. A D gene is named only where the DNA matches it firmly. Some rows mark clone size as missing; the rest say once, few, many or name a class of expanded clone.

j_call d_call v_call clone_size cdr3_aa cdr3_nt
TRBJ2-7 . TRBV5-6 . CASSLWTGISSYEQYF TGTGCCAGCAGCTTGTGGACCGGGATAAGCTCCTACGAGCAGTACTTC
TRBJ2-3 TRBD2 TRBV7-9 . CASSLNSGRITDTQYF TGTGCCAGCAGCTTAAATAGCGGGCGGATAACAGATACGCAGTATTTT
TRBJ2-2 . TRBV5-5 . CASSLEGMNTGKLFF TGTGCCAGCAGCTTAGAAGGAATGAACACCGGGAAGCTGTTTTTT
TRBJ2-7 TRBD2 TRBV9 few CASSAGTSEYEQYF TGTGCCAGCAGTGCCGGGACTAGCGAATACGAGCAGTACTTC
TRBJ2-6 . TRBV9 . CASSPPGLNSGANVLTF TGTGCCAGCAGCCCGCCGGGACTGAACTCTGGGGCCAACGTCCTGACTTTC
TRBJ2-5 . TRBV11-3 . CASSLGVGQETQYF TGTGCCAGCAGCTTAGGGGTGGGCCAGGAGACCCAGTACTTC
TRBJ1-5 TRBD1 TRBV19 . CASRTGQSFNQPQHF TGTGCCAGTAGAACGGGACAGTCTTTCAATCAGCCCCAGCATTTT
TRBJ1-4 . TRBV15 . CATSTRTVNEKLFF TGTGCCACCAGCACGAGGACAGTTAATGAAAAACTGTTTTTT
TRBJ1-5 TRBD1 TRBV6-1 . CASHRGWNQPQHF TGTGCCAGCCACAGGGGATGGAATCAGCCCCAGCATTTT
TRBJ2-7 TRBD1 TRBV6-6 . CASSYGTGTYEQYF TGTGCCAGCAGTTACGGGACAGGGACCTACGAGCAGTACTTC
TRBJ2-4 . TRBV28 . CASSLGAGQGLAKNIQYF TGTGCCAGCAGTTTAGGGGCGGGGCAGGGACTAGCCAAAAACATTCAGTACTTC
TRBJ2-1 . TRBV5-4 . CASSVAVSSYNEQFF TGTGCCAGCAGTGTGGCGGTTAGCTCCTACAATGAGCAGTTCTTC
TRBJ2-1 . TRBV7-2 . CASSPAGPPGLDEQFF TGTGCCAGCAGCCCAGCCGGGCCGCCGGGGTTGGATGAGCAGTTCTTC
TRBJ2-2 TRBD2 TRBV5-1 . CASSSTKAGLAGHTGELFF TGCGCCAGCAGCTCGACCAAAGCCGGACTAGCGGGACACACCGGGGAGCTGTTTTTT
TRBJ2-3 . TRBV6-5 . CASSWDRESDTQYF TGTGCCAGCAGTTGGGACCGGGAGTCGGATACGCAGTATTTT
TRBJ2-6 TRBD1 TRBV4-2 . CASSNTGGYGANVLTF TGTGCCAGCAGCAACACAGGGGGCTATGGGGCCAACGTCCTGACTTTC
TRBJ2-7 TRBD1 TRBV27 . CASRTDRGLEQYF TGTGCCAGCAGGACGGACAGGGGGCTTGAGCAGTACTTC
TRBJ2-7 . TRBV5-4 . CASSLYGGTYEQYF TGTGCCAGCAGCTTGTACGGCGGAACCTACGAGCAGTACTTC
TRBJ1-2 TRBD1 TRBV7-9 . CASSFTVGQGASLDGYTF TGTGCCAGCAGCTTTACTGTAGGACAGGGGGCGAGTTTAGATGGCTACACCTTC
TRBJ2-3 TRBD2 TRBV7-9 . CASSPTSGGTDTQYF TGTGCCAGCAGTCCAACTAGCGGGGGCACAGATACGCAGTATTTT
TRBJ1-1 TRBD1 TRBV7-8 . CASSQGGNTEAFF TGTGCCAGCAGCCAGGGGGGGAACACTGAAGCTTTCTTT
TRBJ2-2 . TRBV11-2 . CASSLGFGSSAGELFF TGTGCCAGCAGCTTAGGGTTCGGTAGTAGCGCCGGGGAGCTGTTTTTT
TRBJ1-2 . TRBV9 . CASSVSRDGHSYGYTF TGTGCCAGCAGCGTATCCCGAGACGGTCACAGCTATGGCTACACCTTC
TRBJ2-5 . TRBV9 . CASSVAVGGETQYF TGTGCCAGCAGCGTAGCTGTAGGGGGAGAGACCCAGTACTTC
TRBJ1-5 . TRBV19 . CASSITNLGHQPQHF TGTGCCAGTAGTATAACTAACCTAGGTCATCAGCCCCAGCATTTT
TRBJ1-2 TRBD1 TRBV19 . CASRAGQGAPNGYTF TGTGCCAGTAGAGCCGGGCAGGGGGCACCGAATGGCTACACCTTC
TRBJ1-1 . TRBV19 . CASSTFKNTGKNTEAFF TGTGCCAGTAGTACATTTAAAAATACCGGGAAGAACACTGAAGCTTTCTTT
TRBJ2-7 TRBD2 TRBV7-2 . CASSYGLAGSREQYF TGTGCCAGCAGCTATGGACTAGCGGGGTCTAGGGAGCAGTACTTC
TRBJ1-2 . TRBV5-1 . CASSPHREGYTF TGCGCCAGCAGTCCTCACAGGGAGGGCTACACCTTC
TRBJ1-4 . TRBV5-1 . CASSPPGATNEKLFF TGCGCCAGCAGCCCACCGGGAGCAACTAATGAAAAACTGTTTTTT
TRBJ2-3 TRBD1 TRBV29-1 once CSVEGMDRSTDTQYF TGCAGCGTTGAAGGGATGGACAGGAGTACAGATACGCAGTATTTT
TRBJ2-1 . TRBV28 . CASGGQRVPHGNEQFF TGTGCCAGCGGAGGCCAGCGGGTTCCCCACGGCAATGAGCAGTTCTTC
TRBJ1-6 . TRBV14 . CASSQGAFGSPLHF TGTGCCAGCAGCCAAGGAGCATTTGGTTCACCCCTCCACTTT
TRBJ1-2 TRBD1 TRBV27 . CASSLLAGTGVGHTF TGTGCCAGCAGTCTACTCGCCGGGACAGGGGTTGGCCACACCTTC
TRBJ1-5 TRBD1 TRBV10-3 once CAISEPRTGGNQPQHF TGTGCCATCAGTGAGCCAAGGACAGGTGGCAATCAGCCCCAGCATTTT
TRBJ2-7 . TRBV10-2 once CASSESWSSYEQYF TGCGCCAGCAGTGAGTCTTGGAGCTCCTACGAGCAGTACTTC
TRBJ2-3 TRBD1 TRBV5-8 . CASSSGQGSDTQYF TGTGCCAGCAGCTCGGGACAGGGATCCGATACGCAGTATTTT
TRBJ2-3 TRBD2 TRBV30 few CACSGGVTDTQYF TGTGCCTGCAGCGGGGGGGTCACAGATACGCAGTATTTT
TRBJ2-7 . TRBV9 . CASSVRPGNDEQYF TGTGCCAGCAGCGTACGGCCAGGGAACGACGAGCAGTACTTC
TRBJ2-7 TRBD1 TRBV19 once CASSNRGRPYEQYF TGTGCCAGTAGTAACAGGGGGCGACCCTACGAGCAGTACTTC
TRBJ1-5 . TRBV28 . CASSPPMGGRQPQHF TGTGCCAGCAGTCCACCCATGGGAGGGCGTCAGCCCCAGCATTTT
TRBJ2-1 TRBD1 TRBV19 . CASQARTGNYNEQFF TGTGCCAGCCAAGCAAGGACAGGGAACTACAATGAGCAGTTCTTC
TRBJ2-1 TRBD1 TRBV6-5 . CASSYVQGDNEQFF TGTGCCAGCAGTTACGTGCAGGGGGACAATGAGCAGTTCTTC
TRBJ2-2 . TRBV4-3 . CASSQDSSGANTGELFF TGCGCCAGCAGCCAAGATTCCAGCGGCGCTAACACCGGGGAGCTGTTTTTT
TRBJ2-7 TRBD1 TRBV5-1 . CASSWTGTGGYEQYF TGCGCCAGCAGCTGGACCGGGACAGGGGGCTACGAGCAGTACTTC
TRBJ1-5 . TRBV6-1 . CATTVNSNQPQHF TGTGCCACCACGGTCAATAGCAATCAGCCCCAGCATTTT
TRBJ2-1 . TRBV5-1 . CASSLDSSYNEQFF TGCGCCAGCAGCTTGGACAGCTCCTACAATGAGCAGTTCTTC
TRBJ2-1 . TRBV4-1 . CASSQEIRSGEQFF TGCGCCAGCAGCCAAGAGATCCGGTCGGGGGAGCAGTTCTTC
TRBJ2-1 TRBD2 TRBV7-2 . CASSLVTSGENNEQFF TGTGCCAGCAGCTTAGTGACTAGCGGGGAGAACAATGAGCAGTTCTTC
TRBJ2-5 . TRBV10-2 . CASSVNSGDQYF TGCGCCAGCAGCGTAAATTCGGGAGACCAGTACTTC
TRBJ2-7 . TRBV7-9 few CASSITQGGEQYF TGTGCCAGCAGCATTACTCAGGGGGGCGAGCAGTACTTC
TRBJ1-4 TRBD1 TRBV4-1 . CASSAHRGQNEKLFF TGCGCCAGCAGCGCCCACAGGGGACAAAATGAAAAACTGTTTTTT
TRBJ2-6 . TRBV5-1 once CASSNTGTGANVLTF TGCGCCAGCAGCAATACAGGGACTGGGGCCAACGTCCTGACTTTC
TRBJ1-2 TRBD1 TRBV5-1 . CARVSGTEETFNYGYTF TGCGCCAGGGTAAGTGGGACAGAGGAGACATTTAACTATGGCTACACCTTC
TRBJ1-5 TRBD1 TRBV28 . CASSLYWTGANQPQHF TGTGCCAGCAGTTTATATTGGACAGGGGCCAATCAGCCCCAGCATTTT
TRBJ1-3 . TRBV11-1 few CASSLSGDSYYSGNTIYF TGTGCCAGCAGCTTAAGTGGTGACTCCTACTACTCTGGAAACACCATATATTTT
TRBJ2-7 . TRBV5-5 . CASSLEGFEQGAYEQYF TGTGCCAGCAGCTTGGAGGGGTTCGAACAGGGAGCCTACGAGCAGTACTTC
TRBJ1-5 . TRBV30 . CAWSDRSNQPQHF TGTGCCTGGAGTGATCGTAGCAATCAGCCCCAGCATTTT
TRBJ2-7 . TRBV5-6 . CASSLVYSSEQYF TGTGCCAGCAGCTTGGTTTATTCCTCCGAGCAGTACTTC